One sample yielded the 5 T cell receptor beta chains listed below, sequenced in a study of blood T cell repertoires in COVID-19. Sequencing was performed with immunoSEQ multiplex PCR; in TCRdb, only in-frame clones are kept and a portion is missing. The table includes 30,000 to 35,000 clones, 75% to 90% detected once. Source material: peripheral blood. These receptors came from an elderly man with active COVID-19.

The chain employs TRBV12-3 or TRBV12-4 and TRBJ2-5, with a tentative D call TRBD2 (6 bases). V was trimmed by 6 bases and J by 4 bases, leaving 12 bases between them. The CDR3 is made up of 13 amino acids. The CDR3 spells CASRTSGVETQYF. Here the CDR3 DNA reads TGTGCCAGCAGAACCTCGGGAGTAGAGACCCAGTACTTC.

This clone was observed a few times. The V and J genes are TRBV10-1 and TRBJ2-7; maybe TRBD2 (5 bases). With 0 bases removed from V and 9 bases from J, the gap between germline ends came to 12 bases. CDR1 is WNHNN, CDR2 SYGVQD, per germline (reference sequence). There are 13 residues in the CDR3. CDR3 amino acids: CASSESGRERQYF. DNA of the CDR3: TGCGCCAGCAGTGAGTCCGGCCGGGAAAGGCAGTACTTC.

This clone has more than one count but fewer than ten. The chain uses TRBV6-6 and TRBJ1-6, with 7 bases aligning to TRBD1. The junction had 13 bases not matched to a gene; V was cut back by 11 bases and J by 9 bases. Germline-derived CDR1 and CDR2 are MNHNY and SVGAGI (reference sequence). The CDR3 runs 14 residues. The CDR3 reads CASKPARGASPLHF. The CDR3 region has the DNA TGTGCCTCAAAACCAGCCAGGGGGGCTTCACCCCTCCACTTT.

V is TRBV7-9 and J is TRBJ1-1, with D maybe TRBD1 (6 bases). Germline V gene data show CDR1 as SEHNR and CDR2 as FQNEAQ (reference sequence). This CDR3 has 13 amino acids. V lost 4 bases and J lost 5, with 11 bases in between. CDR3 residues: CASSSGRGTEAFF. In DNA, the CDR3 is TGTGCCAGCAGCTCCGGAAGGGGGACTGAAGCTTTCTTT.

The rearrangement uses TRBV27 and TRBJ1-6, with D uncertain. Germline V gene sequence: CDR1 MNHEY, CDR2 SMNVEV (reference sequence). Trimming removed 0 bases at V and 0 bases at J, with 9 bases between. The CDR3 is made up of 17 amino acids. The CDR3 DNA is TGTGCCAGCAGTTTATCGATCTTGAGCTCCTATAATTCACCCCTCCACTTT. Protein product: CASSLSILSSYNSPLHF.